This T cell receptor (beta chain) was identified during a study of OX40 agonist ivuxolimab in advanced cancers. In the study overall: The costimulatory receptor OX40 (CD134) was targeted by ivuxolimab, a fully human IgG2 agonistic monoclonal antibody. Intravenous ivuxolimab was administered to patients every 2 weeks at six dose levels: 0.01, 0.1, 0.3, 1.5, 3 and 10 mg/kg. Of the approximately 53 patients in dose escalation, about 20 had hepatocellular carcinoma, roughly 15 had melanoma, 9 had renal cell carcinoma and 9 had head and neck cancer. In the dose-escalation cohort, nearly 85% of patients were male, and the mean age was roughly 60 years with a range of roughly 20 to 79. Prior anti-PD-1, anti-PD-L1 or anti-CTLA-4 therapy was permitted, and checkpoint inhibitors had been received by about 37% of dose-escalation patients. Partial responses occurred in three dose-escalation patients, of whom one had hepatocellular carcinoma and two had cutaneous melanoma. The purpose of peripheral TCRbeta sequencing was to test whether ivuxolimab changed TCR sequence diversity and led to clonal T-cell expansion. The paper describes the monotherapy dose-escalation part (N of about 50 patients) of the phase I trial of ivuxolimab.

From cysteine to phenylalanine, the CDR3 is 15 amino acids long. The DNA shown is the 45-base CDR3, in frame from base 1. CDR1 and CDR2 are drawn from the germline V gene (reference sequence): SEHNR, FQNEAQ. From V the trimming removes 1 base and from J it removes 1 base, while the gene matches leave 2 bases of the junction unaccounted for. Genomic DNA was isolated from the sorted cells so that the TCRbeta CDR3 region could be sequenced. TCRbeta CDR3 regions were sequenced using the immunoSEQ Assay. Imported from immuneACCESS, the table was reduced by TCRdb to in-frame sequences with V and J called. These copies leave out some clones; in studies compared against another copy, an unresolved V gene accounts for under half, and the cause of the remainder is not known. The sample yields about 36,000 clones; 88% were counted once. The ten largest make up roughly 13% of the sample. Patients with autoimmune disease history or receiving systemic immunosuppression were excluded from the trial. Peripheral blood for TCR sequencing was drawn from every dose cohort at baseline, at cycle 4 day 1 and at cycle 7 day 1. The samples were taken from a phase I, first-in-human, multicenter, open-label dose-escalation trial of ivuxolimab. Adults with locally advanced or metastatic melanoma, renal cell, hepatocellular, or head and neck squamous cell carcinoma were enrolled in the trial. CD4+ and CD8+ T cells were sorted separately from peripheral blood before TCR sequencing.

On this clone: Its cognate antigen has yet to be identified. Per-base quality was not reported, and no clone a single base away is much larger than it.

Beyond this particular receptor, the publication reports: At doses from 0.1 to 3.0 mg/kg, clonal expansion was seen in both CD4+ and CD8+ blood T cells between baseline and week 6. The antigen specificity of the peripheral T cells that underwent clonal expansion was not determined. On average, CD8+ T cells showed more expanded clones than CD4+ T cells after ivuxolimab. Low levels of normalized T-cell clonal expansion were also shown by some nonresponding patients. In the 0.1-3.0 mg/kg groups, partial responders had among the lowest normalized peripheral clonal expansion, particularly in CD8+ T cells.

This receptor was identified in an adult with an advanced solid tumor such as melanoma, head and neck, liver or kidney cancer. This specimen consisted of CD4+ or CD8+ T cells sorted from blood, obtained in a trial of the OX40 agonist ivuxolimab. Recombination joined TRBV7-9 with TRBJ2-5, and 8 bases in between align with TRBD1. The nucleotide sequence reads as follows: TGTGCCAGCAGCTTAGGGGGGACAGGCCAAGAGACCCAGTACTTC. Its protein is CASSLGGTGQETQYF.